This TCR beta chain stems from a study of blood T cell repertoires in COVID-19. Study information: The United States, Italy and Spain were the sources of the acute and convalescent COVID-19 samples. In each case, the material was cDNA or gDNA derived from T cells, B-cell-depleted T cells, or PBMCs.

Original methodology: Amplifying reference gene primers gave estimates of nucleated cell counts. Sequencing was performed with immunoSEQ multiplex PCR; in TCRdb, only in-frame clones are kept and a portion is missing. D and trimming come from the DNA, and the V and J calls and clone size come from that table. The sample shows roughly 670,000 clones, just under 90% of them seen only once. The CDR3 contains 15 residues. Germline assignment: CDR1 LGHNT and CDR2 FRNRAP. With 5 bases removed from V and 3 bases from J, the gap between germline ends came to 17 bases. This clone was detected once. This clonotype was sampled from a woman younger than 30 with acute or convalescent COVID-19. The chain uses TRBV12-5 and TRBJ2-7, with a possible D match to TRBD2 (6 bases). Specimen: peripheral blood. In DNA form, the CDR3 reads TGTGCTAGTGGTCCGCGTCGGGGGAACTACTACGAGCAGTACTTC. Translating gives CASGPRRGNYYEQYF.